These T cell receptor beta chains were read from a single sample in a study of tumor-infiltrating lymphocytes in primary liver carcinoma. MiXCR, applied by TCRdb to the multiplex PCR reads, yields one record per CDR3 protein. Of 250,000 to 350,000 distinct CDR3 sequences listed, approximately 58% are singletons. Sequences were obtained from peripheral blood. The source is a woman in her thirties with primary liver carcinoma and hepatitis B virus infection. CDR3s include the opening cysteine and the closing phenylalanine or tryptophan. The D gene is left open where the match is weak. A row's size may be missing; if present it is once, few, many or a size class.

clone_size d_call j_call v_call cdr3_nt cdr3_aa
many - TRBJ1-1 TRBV29-1 TGCAGCGTTGAGTTGAGGGGCGCAAACACTGAAGCTTTCTTT CSVELRGANTEAFF
- - TRBJ1-4 TRBV6-5 TGTGCCAGCAGTCACCCGGGTTCTGAAAAACTGTTTTTT CASSHPGSEKLFF
- - TRBJ1-6 TRBV11-2 TGTACCAGCCCCATCATCCAGGGGACTAATTCACCCCTCCACTTT CTSPIIQGTNSPLHF
- TRBD1 TRBJ1-5 TRBV11-2 TGTGCCAGCAGCTTGATCTCGGACAGGGACGGGCAGCTCCAGCATTTT CASSLISDRDGQLQHF
few - TRBJ2-1 TRBV29-1 TGCAGTGACCGTGGGGTGGGGGAGAGTGAGCAGCTCTTC CSDRGVGESEQLF
- TRBD1 TRBJ2-7 TRBV6-5 TGTGCCAGCGGTCAGACAGGGTACGAGCAGTACTTC CASGQTGYEQYF
few - TRBJ1-5 TRBV6-1 TGTGCCAGCAGTGAAAAGTTGTATCAGCCCCAGCATTTT CASSEKLYQPQHF
many - TRBJ2-7 TRBV4-1 TGCGCCAGCAGCCCTCCTGGTCCCTACGAGCAGTACTTC CASSPPGPYEQYF
many TRBD1 TRBJ1-2 TRBV5-4 TGTGCCAGCAGCTTGGAACAGGGGAGTAACTATGGCTACACCTTC CASSLEQGSNYGYTF
- - TRBJ2-1 TRBV7-6 TGTGCCAGCAGCCCCTACCCGACTACATCATCCTACAATGAGCAGTTCTTC CASSPYPTTSSYNEQFF
few - TRBJ2-2 TRBV12-3/TRBV12-4 TGTGCCAGCAGTGCGGGACCAACGAACACCGGGGAGCTGTTTTTT CASSAGPTNTGELFF
- - TRBJ2-1 TRBV11-2 TGTGGCAGCAGCCCGGGCCGTAGCTCCTACAATGAGCGGTTCTTC CGSSPGRSSYNERFF
many - TRBJ2-5 TRBV4-1 TGCGCCAGCAGCCAAGATCCTGTCGGGAGTGAGACCCAGTACTTC CASSQDPVGSETQYF
- - TRBJ2-7 TRBV11-2 TGTGCCAGCAGCCCCCGATCGATAGGGGACAAGCAGTACTTC CASSPRSIGDKQYF
- - TRBJ2-5 TRBV30 TGTGCCTGGACTTCAGGGAGGGAGACCCAGTACTTC CAWTSGRETQYF
many - TRBJ1-1 TRBV4-1 TGCGCCAGCAGCAGTGGTTTGAACACTGAAGCTTTCTTT CASSSGLNTEAFF
- - TRBJ2-7 TRBV6-2/TRBV6-3 TGTGCCAGTAGTTACATTGGCTACGAGCAGTACTTC CASSYIGYEQYF
- - TRBJ1-2 TRBV11-2 TGTGCCAGCAGCTTGGCCAGAGCTAACTATGGCTACACTTTC CASSLARANYGYTF
many - TRBJ2-3 TRBV4-3 TGCGCCAGCAGCCAGAGGACAGCCACAGATACGCAGTATTTT CASSQRTATDTQYF
- TRBD1 TRBJ2-3 TRBV6-1 TGTGCCAGCGGGACAGGGGACACAGATACGCAGTATTTT CASGTGDTDTQYF
- - TRBJ2-7 TRBV11-3 TGTGCCAGCAGATCAGCCACCACAGGGAGGGGGCACAACGAGCAGTACTTC CASRSATTGRGHNEQYF
- - TRBJ2-7 TRBV6-2/TRBV6-3 TGTGCCAGCACCTCGGGATTTACCTACGAGCAGTACTTC CASTSGFTYEQYF
- TRBD1 TRBJ2-3 TRBV7-9 TGTGCCAGCAGCTGGACAGGGGGAGCTAGCACAGATACGCAGTATTTT CASSWTGGASTDTQYF
- TRBD2 TRBJ2-7 TRBV6-6 TGTGCCAGCAGTTTCTGGACTAGCGAGCAGTACTTC CASSFWTSEQYF
- - TRBJ2-5 TRBV13 TGTGCCAGCAGCTCCGCCTTGGACCAAGAGACCCAGTACTTC CASSSALDQETQYF
many TRBD1 TRBJ1-4 TRBV12-3/TRBV12-4 TGTGCCAGCAGAAGACAGGGAAGTGAAAAACTGTTTTTT CASRRQGSEKLFF
- TRBD2 TRBJ2-3 TRBV11-2 TGTACCGGCAGCCCCGCCTGGGCTAGCGGACCCAAAGATACGCAGTATTTT CTGSPAWASGPKDTQYF
many - TRBJ2-4 TRBV12-3/TRBV12-4 TGTGCCAGCAGTTTCGGGGGTGACATTCAGTACTTC CASSFGGDIQYF
few - TRBJ1-1 TRBV6-2/TRBV6-3 TGTGCCAGCAGTTACCGGTTGGAGAACACTGAAGCTTTCTTT CASSYRLENTEAFF